These 10 T cell receptor beta chains originate from one sample sequenced in a study of blood T cell repertoires in COVID-19. TCRdb's table, derived via immunoSEQ multiplex PCR, lists solely in-frame clones and lacks some. Here the sample spans more than 95,000 clones, about 80% being singletons. Sequences were obtained from peripheral blood. These receptor sequences come from a man aged 60-69 years with acute or convalescent COVID-19.

The chain employs TRBV12-3 or TRBV12-4 and TRBJ2-5, with D perhaps matching TRBD1 (6 bases). The CDR3 has 12 amino acids. The germline V and J ends were trimmed by 7 bases and 4 bases, with 10 bases remaining between them. CDR3: CASTQGLETQYF. The CDR3 nucleotides read TGTGCCAGCACCCAGGGGTTAGAGACCCAGTACTTC.

J is TRBJ2-3 and V is TRBV7-2, with D possibly matching TRBD1 (7 bases). This CDR3 has 14 residues. The V end lost 1 base, the J end lost 10 bases, and 15 bases lay between the germline ends. Germline V CDR1 and CDR2: SGHTA, FQGNSA. CDR3 sequence: CASSLGQGGPPQYF. DNA for the CDR3: TGTGCCAGCAGCTTAGGGCAGGGGGGCCCTCCGCAGTATTTT.

The chain employs TRBV3-1 (or the pseudogene TRBV3-2) and TRBJ2-3, with 7 nucleotides matching TRBD1. The ends lost 6 bases at V and 3 bases at J; junction bases unmatched: 3. The CDR3 has 13 amino acids. The V gene's germline CDR1 is LGHDT and CDR2 YNNKEL (reference sequence). The CDR3 is CASRQGWTDTQYF. The CDR3, as DNA: TGTGCCAGCAGACAGGGGTGGACAGATACGCAGTATTTT.

The CDR3 nucleotides read TGCAGCGTTGAAGAGAGGCTAGCGGGTACCGGGGAGCTGTTTTTT. Its protein is CSVEERLAGTGELFF. V and J are TRBV29-1 and TRBJ2-2; 8 nucleotides agree with TRBD2. CDR3 length: 15 amino acids. Germline CDR1 SQVTM, CDR2 ANQGSEA. Losses at the gene ends were 0 bases for V and 5 bases for J; bases not matched to a gene: 5.

This chain connects TRBV15 to TRBJ1-3; D is undetermined. CDR1 is LNHNV and CDR2 is YYDKDF in the germline V gene (reference sequence). The V gene lost 0 bases and the J gene lost 0 bases, with 9 bases spanning the gap. The CDR3 spans 16 residues. The CDR3 reads CATSRDNPSSGNTIYF. The CDR3 DNA reads as TGTGCCACCAGCAGAGATAACCCGAGCTCTGGAAACACCATATATTTT. The complete variable domain, with remaining parts taken from reference TRBV15 and TRBJ1-3, reads DAMVIQNPRYQVTQFGKPVTLSCSQTLNHNVMYWYQQKSSQAPKLLFHYYDKDFNNEADTPDNFQSRRPNTSFCFLDIRSPGLGDTAMYLCATSRDNPSSGNTIYFGEGSWLTVV.

This clone was recorded once. This chain uses TRBV3-1 (or the pseudogene TRBV3-2) with TRBJ1-2, with TRBD1 matching over 10 bases. Looked up from germline, CDR1 is LGHDT and CDR2 is YNNKEL (reference sequence). With 1 base clipped from V and 6 bases from J, the junction kept 5 bases outside the gene matches. The CDR3 length is 15 residues. The CDR3 DNA is TGTGCCAGCAGCCAAGTATGGGACAGGGGACATGGCTACACCTTC. Protein sequence: CASSQVWDRGHGYTF.

The chain links TRBV29-1 to TRBJ2-5, with 12 bases that match TRBD1. V lost 7 bases and J lost 5; bases outside the gene matches: 5. There are 13 residues in the CDR3. Germline V lookup: CDR1 SQVTM, CDR2 ANQGSEA. DNA of the CDR3: TGCAGCGCTGGGACAGGGGGCGTGGAGACCCAGTACTTC. It codes for CSAGTGGVETQYF. Based on the CDR3 plus reference TRBV29-1 and TRBJ2-5, the full variable domain is SAVISQKPSRDICQRGTSLTIQCQVDSQVTMMFWYRQQPGQSLTLIATANQGSEATYESGFVIDKFPISRPNLTFSTLTVSNMSPEDSSIYLCSAGTGGVETQYFGPGTRLLVL.

CDR3 bases: TGCAGCGCAAAATTTCGGACTAGCGGGGAGAACACCGGGGAGCTGTTTTTT. It yields the protein CSAKFRTSGENTGELFF. The genes are TRBV29-1 and TRBJ2-2; 12 nucleotides line up with TRBD2. Germline lookup yields CDR1 SQVTM and CDR2 ANQGSEA. V shed 7 bases, J shed 1 base, and the junction held 10 bases outside the gene matches. The length of the CDR3 is 17 residues.

This chain uses TRBV6-5 with TRBJ2-3; 9 positions match TRBD2. Trimming removed 2 bases from V and 9 bases from J; junction bases left unmatched: 9. The length of the CDR3 is 15 residues. The germline V gene encodes CDR1 MNHEY and CDR2 SVGAGI. CDR3: CASSYGLAGRETQYF. The DNA for the CDR3 is TGTGCCAGCAGTTACGGCCTAGCGGGGAGGGAGACGCAGTATTTT.

The chain is built from TRBV28 and TRBJ1-2; 7 bases are shared with TRBD1. Looked up from germline, CDR1 is MDHEN and CDR2 is SYDVKM. V shed 7 bases and J 3 bases; nucleotides not matched to a gene: 17. The CDR3 contains 17 residues. CDR3: CASTLYGEGAQHYGYTF. CDR3 sequence (DNA): TGTGCCAGCACCCTTTACGGAGAGGGGGCGCAACACTATGGCTACACCTTC.